Below are 22 T cell receptor beta chains sequenced from a single sample in a study of monozygotic twins with cystic fibrosis. Sequenced by immunoSEQ multiplex PCR; TCRdb stores in-frame clones only, minus some. The table includes approximately 33,000 clones, approximately 80% detected once. Input material: blood. These receptor sequences come from a girl aged 2-15 years with cystic fibrosis.

V gene TRBV6-5 combines with J gene TRBJ2-7, with a tentative D call TRBD1 (6 bases). CDR3 length equals 13 residues. V lost 5 bases, J lost 1 base, and 9 bases lay in between. CDR1 is MNHEY, CDR2 SVGAGI, per germline. This CDR3 reads CASSRTASYEQYF. CDR3 in DNA: TGTGCCAGCAGTAGGACAGCTTCCTACGAGCAGTACTTC.

The chain joins TRBV4-1 to TRBJ2-7, with a tentative D call TRBD1 (6 bases). With 2 bases removed from V and 5 bases from J, the gap between germline ends came to 19 bases. The V gene's germline CDR1 is MGHRA and CDR2 YSYEKL. The CDR3 is made up of 16 amino acids. Here the CDR3 DNA reads TGCGCCAGCAGCCAACAAACCGGGACACTCGCCGACGAGCAGTACTTC. Protein sequence: CASSQQTGTLADEQYF.

Here the CDR3 reads CASSLRLVRQETQYF. CDR3 bases: TGTGCCAGCAGCCTCCGACTAGTTCGCCAAGAGACCCAGTACTTC. This chain joins TRBV11-2 and TRBJ2-5; a possible D gene is TRBD2 (6 bases). Trimming pared 5 bases from V and 1 base from J, leaving 14 bases between. CDR1 and CDR2 (germline): SGHAT, FQNNGV. The CDR3 covers 15 residues.

Only a few counts were recorded for this clone. The rearrangement links TRBV4-2 to TRBJ1-6; tentative D call: TRBD1 (6 bases). V was pared by 0 bases and J by 0 bases, with 9 bases between. This CDR3 is built from 17 residues. Germline V gene sequence: CDR1 LGHNA, CDR2 YNFKEQ. The DNA for the CDR3 is TGTGCCAGCAGCCAAGATCGCAGGGGCTCCTATAATTCACCCCTCCACTTT. This translates into CASSQDRRGSYNSPLHF.

This chain joins TRBV18 and TRBJ1-5; 8 positions match TRBD1. The CDR3 runs 15 residues. V dropped 3 bases and J dropped 4; count of bases not matched to a gene: 5. CDR1 and CDR2 from the germline V gene are KGHSH and LQKENI. The CDR3 nucleotides read TGTGCCAGCTCACCGGACAGGGCGACTAATCAGCCCCAGCATTTT. It specifies CASSPDRATNQPQHF.

The V and J genes are TRBV5-4 and TRBJ2-1; perhaps TRBD1 as D (6 bases). Germline lookup yields CDR1 SGHNT and CDR2 YYREEE (reference sequence). This CDR3 is built from 13 residues. The V gene lost 8 bases and the J gene lost 10 bases, with 19 bases spanning the gap. For the CDR3, the DNA is TGTGCCAGTCAGGGGCCTACCCCCAAGGAGCAGTTCTTC. Translating gives CASQGPTPKEQFF.

V is TRBV7-2 and J is TRBJ2-7, with D perhaps TRBD1 or TRBD2 (6 bases each). The CDR3 loop spans 15 amino acids. Deletions cut 5 bases from V and 0 bases from J, with 14 bases between. Germline V gene lookup returns CDR1 SGHTA and CDR2 FQGNSA. CDR3 residues: CASSLGRGPSYEQYF. The CDR3 DNA reads as TGTGCCAGCAGCCTAGGACGGGGGCCCTCCTACGAGCAGTACTTC.

A few counts support this clone. This rearrangement joins TRBV5-6 to TRBJ1-6, with 11 bases that match TRBD1. The germline V gene has CDR1 SGHDT and CDR2 YYEEEE. After removal of 6 bases from V and 2 bases from J, the junction contained 4 bases not matched to a gene. The CDR3 length is 16 residues. In DNA form, the CDR3 reads TGTGCCAGCAACTGGGGACAGGGGGCCTATAATTCACCCCTCCACTTT. It specifies CASNWGQGAYNSPLHF.

V usage is TRBV21-1 and J usage is TRBJ2-5; the DNA was not used to check the table's D call, TRBD2. TRBV21-1 is a pseudogene segment. CDR3 size: 20 residues. The CDR3 coding sequence is TGTGCCAGCAGCAGACACCGGAAAAAACTAGCGGGGGGGCCTCAGGAGACCCAGTACTTC. This codes for CASSRHRKKLAGGPQETQYF.

The chain carries TRBV10-1 and TRBJ1-3; 7 bases match TRBD1. With 4 bases clipped from V and 1 base from J, the junction kept 7 bases outside the gene matches. CDR1 and CDR2 (germline): WNHNN, SYGVQD (reference sequence). The CDR3 covers 16 residues. As DNA, the CDR3 is TGCGCCAGCAGTGCTTACAAACAGGGGTCTGGAAACACCATATATTTT. Its translation is CASSAYKQGSGNTIYF.

V and J are TRBV19 and TRBJ1-3, with D possibly TRBD1 on 5 matching bases. The germline V gene has CDR1 LNHDA and CDR2 SQIVND (reference sequence). The CDR3 has 15 residues. The V end was cut by 5 bases, the J end by 0 bases, with 11 bases between. Written as DNA, the CDR3 is TGTGCCAGTAGTTCACAGGTCCGCTCTGGAAACACCATATATTTT. Its translation is CASSSQVRSGNTIYF.

Here the CDR3 DNA reads TGTGCCAGCAGCTTAGAAGCGGGGCGACCTCTGGGGGCCAACGTCCTGACTTTC. Encoded protein: CASSLEAGRPLGANVLTF. The chain couples TRBV7-6 to TRBJ2-6, with 7 positions matching TRBD2. V was clipped by 1 base and J by 4 bases; unmatched bases: 10. CDR1 is SGHVS, CDR2 FNYEAQ, per germline. The CDR3 runs 18 residues.

The chain carries TRBV7-2 and TRBJ1-4, with TRBD1 matching over 7 bases. Germline values: CDR1 SGHTA, CDR2 FQGNSA. There are 15 residues in the CDR3. With V trimmed by 3 bases and J by 6 bases, 7 bases remained unmatched. The CDR3 coding sequence is TGTGCCAGCAGCTTCCGGACAGGCCGACATGAAAAACTGTTTTTT. It codes for CASSFRTGRHEKLFF.

The CDR3 DNA reads TGTGCCAGCAGCTTAAGTGAGGGGGCTTTGATTCAGCCCCAGCATTTT. It translates to CASSLSEGALIQPQHF. The chain combines TRBV13 with TRBJ1-5; 7 nucleotides align to TRBD1. The CDR3 sequence is 16 residues long. V lost 2 bases and J lost 6; bases outside the gene matches: 10. The germline gives CDR1 PRHDT, CDR2 FYEKMQ (reference sequence).

A remark on this clone: One end of the junction is discordant with germline, which a read error may explain. CDR3 in amino acids: CASSFTHLYF. CDR3 sequence (DNA): TGTGCCAGCAGCTTCACTCATCTCTATTTC. This rearrangement joins TRBV5-8 to TRBJ2-7; D uncertain. The CDR3 is 10 residues long. The germline CDR1 and CDR2 sequences are SGHTS and YDEGEE.

This sequence joins TRBV6-5 and TRBJ2-5; D gene uncertain. The CDR3 runs 15 residues. From germline, CDR1 is MNHEY and CDR2 SVGAGI. V lost 1 base to trimming and J lost 3 bases, with 12 bases between them. DNA of the CDR3: TGTGCCAGCAGTTACTGGGGTAGTGTCGAAGAGACCCAGTACTTC. Its translation is CASSYWGSVEETQYF.

The chain links TRBV5-1 to TRBJ2-5; 7 nucleotides match TRBD1. Per the germline V gene, CDR1 is SGHRS and CDR2 is YFSETQ. V gave up 6 bases and J gave up 0 bases; unmatched junction bases: 5. The CDR3 sequence is 14 residues long. The CDR3 spells CASTPTGDQETQYF. Written as DNA, the CDR3 is TGCGCCAGCACCCCCACAGGGGACCAAGAGACCCAGTACTTC.

This chain uses TRBV15 with TRBJ2-1; D is possibly TRBD2 (5 bases). CDR1 is LNHNV, CDR2 YYDKDF, per germline (reference sequence). The CDR3 is made up of 15 amino acids. Trimming took off 0 bases at V and 1 base at J, with 7 bases between the two ends. The CDR3 nucleotides read TGTGCCACCAGCAGAGAACTAGTGTCCTACAATGAGCAGTTCTTC. Translating it yields CATSRELVSYNEQFF.

The rearrangement joins TRBV7-9 to TRBJ2-7, with TRBD2 matching over 11 bases. The trim removed 5 bases at V and 1 base at J, leaving 4 bases unmatched. Germline CDR1 SEHNR, CDR2 FQNEAQ (reference sequence). The CDR3 covers 15 residues. The DNA of the CDR3 is TGTGCCAGCAGCCCGACTAGCGGGGTATCCTACGAGCAGTACTTC. The encoded protein is CASSPTSGVSYEQYF. Full variable domain (rest looked up from reference TRBV7-9 and TRBJ2-7): DTGVSQNPRHKITKRGQNVTFRCDPISEHNRLYWYRQTLGQGPEFLTYFQNEAQLEKSRLLSDRFSAERPKGSFSTLEIQRTEQGDSAMYLCASSPTSGVSYEQYFGPGTRLTVT.

This clone was seen once. The V gene is TRBV6-5, the J gene TRBJ2-7; TRBD2 matches 12 bases. Trimming removed 5 bases from V and 6 bases from J; junction bases left unmatched: 8. This CDR3 spans 15 amino acids. CDR1 MNHEY and CDR2 SVGAGI come from the germline V gene. The CDR3 loop is CASSQGLAGFGEQYF. CDR3 bases: TGTGCCAGCAGTCAAGGACTAGCGGGGTTCGGCGAGCAGTACTTC.

The J gene is TRBJ2-7, the V gene TRBV6-6, with D hard to call. CDR3 length: 12 amino acids. Germline CDR1 is MNHNY and CDR2 is SVGAGI (reference sequence). V lost 0 bases and J 6 bases, leaving 6 bases between the germline ends. DNA of the CDR3: TGTGCCAGCAGTTACTCGAGCGTCGAGCAGTACTTC. It yields the protein CASSYSSVEQYF.

The chain links TRBV6-5 to TRBJ1-1, with TRBD1 as a possible D gene (6 bases). The CDR3 totals 15 residues. V lost 0 bases, J lost 9 bases, and 17 bases lay in between. Germline-derived CDR1 and CDR2 are MNHEY and SVGAGI. CDR3 nucleotide sequence: TGTGCCAGCAGTTACTCTCTGGACAGCTCTACAAAAGCTTTCTTT. Translated: CASSYSLDSSTKAFF.